This T cell receptor (beta chain) was obtained from a study of beta chain features in type 1 diabetes (dated by TCRdb to 2017 to 2018). With respect to the entire study: No differences in mean age, gender distribution, total cell number or subset yield were found between patients and healthy donors. A total of about 100 million sorted cells were examined across all samples, and RNA yield correlated strongly with the number of cells per subset. In the study, TCRB repertoires of sorted circulating CD4+ T cell subsets from recently diagnosed type 1 diabetes patients were compared with those of matched healthy donors. Naive and central memory subsets were obtained from all 30 or so donors, but regulatory and stem cell-like memory subsets were isolated from only 8 patients and about 8 healthy donors.

Concerning this clone itself: The antigen it recognizes is unknown. Nothing much larger sits one base from this clone, and base qualities are not available.

Each donor gave one peripheral blood draw, averaging around 0.11 L, which was collected into heparinised tubes. A BD FACSAria II was used to sort naive, central memory, regulatory and stem cell-like memory CD4+ T cells with a panel that included CD45RO, CCR7, CD25, CD127, CD95 and CD27. A purity above 95% was achieved for all sorted populations. Right away, PBMCs were isolated by Lymphoprep density gradient centrifugation and were stained directly, with no culture step. Samples were stained and sorted in pairs, with one healthy donor and one patient per experiment, so that batch effects were minimized. For CDR1 and CDR2, the germline V gene (reference sequence) lists LNHDA and SQIVND. Measured from the cysteine to the phenylalanine, the CDR3 is 13 residues long. Of all the DNA, just the CDR3 is kept, 39 bases in frame from base 1. The germline V and J ends show losses of 5 bases and 8 bases respectively, and no gene match explains 6 bases of the junction.

The High Capacity cDNA Reverse Transcription Kit was used to reverse transcribe all of the isolated RNA, meaning that expressed TCRB transcripts were what got sequenced. Deep immunoSEQ sequencing was applied to naive, central memory and regulatory T cell samples, giving an average of about 3.6 million total reads per sample. Sorted cells were lysed in RLT buffer, and RNA was extracted using DNase-treated RNeasy Micro or Mini kits according to cell number. To prevent cross-contamination, every cell subset was processed on its own, while patient and healthy donor samples were processed together. Using the immunoSEQ multiplex PCR, TCRB sequences were amplified from cDNA into 87-bp fragments spanning the CDR3 region. The amplicons were sequenced using the Illumina HiSeq platform. Per the source publication's procedure: PCR bias was computationally corrected using synthetic template baselines, reads within Hamming distance 2 were collapsed, and singletons that could not be merged were discarded. Reads were aligned against IMGT to assign V, D and J genes, CDR3 length and insertions or deletions at six rearrangement sites. Clonotype counts were normalized to sorted cell number within each subset before computing true diversity and Gini coefficients with the tcR R package. The overlap coefficient, calculated on TCRB nucleotide sequences, was used to quantify repertoire sharing. Out-of-frame TCRB sequences from naive cells were analyzed as a proxy for the pre-selection repertoire. TCRdb limited this immuneACCESS table to in-frame rearrangements with V and J called. A share of clones is missing; checked studies link under half to unresolved V genes, and the rest is unexplained. V, J and clone size are those of that table, while D and trimming were read from the DNA. This sample is represented by roughly 730,000 clones; roughly 13% of them were singletons. The top ten constitute about 0.02% of the sample.

Results and caveats for the whole study, not just this receptor: PCR may preferentially amplify shorter templates, but because patient and control samples were amplified and corrected together, any resulting skew would affect both groups equally. Patients with type 1 diabetes made fewer insertions and deleted more nucleotides at VDJ recombination sites, implying thymic rearrangement abnormalities. In all four CD4+ subsets, TCRB CDR3 length was moderately but significantly shorter in type 1 diabetes patients. Naive, central memory and regulatory TCRB repertoires appeared to be more similar among patients than among healthy donors. Because cDNA was sequenced instead of genomic DNA, highly expressing activated cells could be over-represented, though the groups showed no difference in activation or CD3 levels. HLA sub-analyses involved small numbers of individuals, so any influence of HLA type on TCRB rearrangement remained unresolved.

The chain links TRBV19 with TRBJ1-1; TRBD1 aligns with 9 central bases. The specimen sequenced was naive CD4+ T cells from blood. In the paper's terms, the cell subset or site label means: true naive CD4+ T cells. The clonotype was recovered from a young man with type 1 diabetes. The CDR3 protein is CASSPTGGLEAFF. The DNA reads TGTGCCAGTAGTCCTACAGGGGGCCTAGAAGCTTTCTTT.